Listed below are T cell receptor beta chains from one sample, sequenced in a study of T cells after yellow fever vaccination. From the 5' RACE reads, TCRdb called clonotypes with MiXCR, one entry per CDR3 protein. The sample contains 300,000 to 350,000 distinct CDR3 sequences, approximately 12% of which appear only once. This specimen consisted of CD4+ T cells sorted from PBMCs, obtained 45 days after the yellow fever booster vaccination. The receptor set was obtained from a man between 18 and 29 years old who received the YFV17D yellow fever vaccine. Each CDR3 is given with its conserved first and last residue. A D gene is named only where the DNA matches it firmly. Clone size is shown for a subset of rows, as once, few, many or a class of expanded clone.

D gene,CDR3 length,V gene,clone size,J gene,CDR3 DNA,CDR3 protein
TRBD2,14,TRBV11-2,-,TRBJ2-3,TGTGCCAGCAGCTTGAACGGGGGGGGAGATACGCAGTATTTT,CASSLNGGGDTQYF
-,14,TRBV7-2,-,TRBJ1-3,TGTGCCAGCAGCTCCCAAATCTCTGGAAACACCATATATTTT,CASSSQISGNTIYF
-,14,TRBV7-2,many,TRBJ1-1,TGTGCCAGCAGCTTAGTGGGTCTCGACACTGAAGCTTTCTTT,CASSLVGLDTEAFF
-,16,TRBV4-2,few,TRBJ1-6,TGTGCCAGCAGCCAAGATAAGGAGAGGGGGAATTCACCCCTCCACTTT,CASSQDKERGNSPLHF
-,16,TRBV4-3,-,TRBJ1-6,TGCGCCAGCAGCCAAGAAGTTCCGGGGGGCAAGAGACCCCTCCACTTT,CASSQEVPGGKRPLHF
TRBD1,12,TRBV5-1,many,TRBJ2-7,TGCGCCAGCAGCTTGCCCCCGGGACAGACGAACTTC,CASSLPPGQTNF
-,14,TRBV25-1,few,TRBJ2-2,TGTGCCAGCAGGGGACTGGGTAACACCGGGGAGCTGTTTTTT,CASRGLGNTGELFF
TRBD1,14,TRBV5-1,-,TRBJ2-5,TGCGCCAGCAGCACAAACGACAGGGGAGAGACCCAGTACTTC,CASSTNDRGETQYF
-,16,TRBV21-1,-,TRBJ2-7,TGTGCCAGCAGCAAACTATACAGGGTACGTTTTGCCGAGCAGTACTTC,CASSKLYRVRFAEQYF
-,17,TRBV7-9,few,TRBJ2-2,TGTGCCAGCAGCTTAAGTGCTTTACAGTTTAACACCGGGGAGCTGTTTTTT,CASSLSALQFNTGELFF
-,16,TRBV9,few,TRBJ1-1,TGTGCCAGCAGCGTAGCGCCAAACCGCAGGGGCGGCGCGGCTTTCTTT,CASSVAPNRRGGAAFF
-,14,TRBV28,-,TRBJ1-2,TGTGCCAGCAGTTTACCCGGACAGTACTATGGCTACACCTTC,CASSLPGQYYGYTF
-,15,TRBV9,-,TRBJ1-2,TGTGCCAGCAGCGAATCCCCGACAGGCGGCTATGGCTACACCTTC,CASSESPTGGYGYTF
TRBD2,15,TRBV12-5,few,TRBJ2-7,TGTGCTAGATCCGATTGGGCTAGCGGTACCTACGAGCAGTACTTC,CARSDWASGTYEQYF